This T cell receptor (beta chain) was profiled in a study of blood T cell repertoires in COVID-19. On the study more broadly: T cells, B-cell-depleted T cells, or PBMCs supplied cDNA or gDNA.

Authors' analysis steps: Nucleated cell number was recorded as an estimate derived from reference gene primer amplification. Repertoires were generated with immunoSEQ multiplex PCR, while TCRdb's copy carries only in-frame clones and drops some. From that table come the V and J calls and clone size; the DNA was used to work out D and trimming. The profile shows some 110,000 clones, around four fifths of them singletons. Trimming left V 5 bases short and J 4 bases short, with 15 bases between. This CDR3 has 15 residues. Looked up from germline, CDR1 is SGHTA and CDR2 is FQGNSA. Sequencing input: peripheral blood. The chain carries TRBV7-2 and TRBJ2-1; D is possibly TRBD2 (5 bases). The sequence derives from a man between 25 and 39 years old with acute or convalescent COVID-19. CDR3 DNA: TGTGCCAGCAGCCCCGCCGGACTCATTTACAATGAGCAGTTCTTC. Encoded protein: CASSPAGLIYNEQFF.